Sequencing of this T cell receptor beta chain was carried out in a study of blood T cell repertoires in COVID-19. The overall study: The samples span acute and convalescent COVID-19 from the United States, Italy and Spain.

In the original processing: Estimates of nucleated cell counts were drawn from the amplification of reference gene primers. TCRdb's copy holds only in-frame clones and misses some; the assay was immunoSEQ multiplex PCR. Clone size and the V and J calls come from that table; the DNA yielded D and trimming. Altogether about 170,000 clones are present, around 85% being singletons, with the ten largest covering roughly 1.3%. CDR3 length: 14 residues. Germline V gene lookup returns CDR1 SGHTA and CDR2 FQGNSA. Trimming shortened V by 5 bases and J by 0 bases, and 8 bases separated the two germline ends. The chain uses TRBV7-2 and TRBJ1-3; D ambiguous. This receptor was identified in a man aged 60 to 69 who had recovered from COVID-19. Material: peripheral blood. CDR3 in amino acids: CASSPPGSGNTIYF. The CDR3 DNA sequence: TGTGCCAGCAGCCCCCCCGGCTCTGGAAACACCATATATTTT.